The rows below give T cell receptor beta chains drawn from one sample of a study of CD8 T cells in Susac syndrome. TCRdb re-analysed the immunoSEQ multiplex PCR reads in MiXCR, keeping a single row per CDR3 protein. Among approximately 68,000 distinct CDR3 sequences listed, approximately 95% were seen once. Input material: CD8+ T cells from PBMCs. The receptor set was obtained from a human donor with multiple sclerosis. The CDR3 runs from the conserved cysteine through the conserved F or W. A D gene is named only where the DNA matches it firmly. Clone sizes are given selectively: once, few, many, or a class where the clone is expanded.

d_gene,j_gene,abundance,v_gene,CDR3aa,CDR3nt
.,TRBJ1-1,.,TRBV5-1,CASRLRVYTEAFF,TGCGCCAGCCGTTTGAGGGTTTACACTGAAGCTTTCTTT
.,TRBJ1-1,.,TRBV25-1,CASSEFPGDVDTEAFF,TGTGCCAGCAGTGAATTCCCCGGGGACGTAGACACTGAAGCTTTCTTT
TRBD1,TRBJ2-1,.,TRBV2,CAGQGLNEQFF,TGTGCCGGACAGGGTTTGAATGAGCAGTTCTTC
TRBD1,TRBJ1-5,.,TRBV5-6,CASSNRGGQPQHF,TGTGCCAGCAGCAACAGGGGCGGTCAGCCCCAGCATTTT
TRBD1,TRBJ2-1,.,TRBV7-9,CAAPGGGGQGYNEQFF,TGTGCCGCCCCCGGAGGGGGGGGACAGGGCTACAATGAGCAGTTCTTC
TRBD2,TRBJ2-3,.,TRBV7-2,CASSSPPAGGLTDTQYF,TGTGCCAGCAGCAGTCCCCCAGCGGGGGGACTCACAGATACGCAGTATTTT
.,TRBJ2-2,.,TRBV29-1,CSVIREHTGELFF,TGCAGCGTTATAAGGGAACACACCGGGGAGCTGTTTTTT
TRBD1,TRBJ1-2,.,TRBV20-1,CSAPPRRGQSHYGYTF,TGCAGTGCCCCCCCACGACGGGGACAGAGCCACTATGGCTACACCTTC
.,TRBJ1-2,.,TRBV27,CASSLGREVPYGYTF,TGTGCCAGCAGTTTAGGCAGGGAGGTTCCCTATGGCTACACCTTC
TRBD2,TRBJ2-5,.,TRBV3-1,CASSHAGLAGVETQYF,TGTGCCAGCAGCCACGCGGGACTAGCGGGGGTAGAGACCCAGTACTTC
.,TRBJ1-1,few,TRBV30,CAWSSGGNTEAFF,TGTGCCTGGAGTTCGGGGGGGAACACTGAAGCTTTCTTT
.,TRBJ2-1,.,TRBV7-9,CASSLAQLASYNEQFF,TGTGCCAGCAGCTTAGCGCAACTAGCCTCCTACAATGAGCAGTTCTTC
.,TRBJ2-3,.,TRBV5-1,CASRAWSASTDTQYF,TGCGCCAGCAGAGCATGGTCCGCTAGCACAGATACGCAGTATTTT
.,TRBJ2-7,.,TRBV7-9,CASSATYEQYF,TGTGCCAGCAGTGCTACCTACGAGCAGTACTTC
.,TRBJ1-1,.,TRBV5-4,CASSLPLGGETEAFF,TGTGCCAGCAGCCTCCCCTTGGGGGGAGAGACTGAAGCTTTCTTT